These 25 T cell receptor beta chains were sequenced from one sample in a study of blood T cells in healthy people across ages. A second about 7 to 12 cycle PCR used barcoded and J-beta primers. TCRdb re-analysed the 5' RACE reads in MiXCR, keeping a single row per CDR3 protein. This table holds more than 550,000 distinct CDR3 sequences, approximately 22% found once. Sequenced sample: blood. The receptors come from a man between 70 and 80 years old in good health.

This clonotype came up many times. The CDR3 DNA follows: TGCAGCGCTCAACCGGGACAGGGAAGAGGCTACACCTTC. Translating gives CSAQPGQGRGYTF. The rearrangement links TRBV29-1 to TRBJ1-2; 9 bases fit TRBD1. This CDR3 contains 13 residues. Trimming cost V 7 bases and J 8 bases; bases outside gene matches: 11. Per the germline V gene, CDR1 is SQVTM and CDR2 is ANQGSEA.

The chain carries TRBV6-1 and TRBJ1-5; no clear D. Trimming shortened V by 8 bases and J by 0 bases, and 14 bases separated the two germline ends. The CDR3 has 15 amino acids. CDR1 and CDR2 (germline): MNHNS, SASEGT. The CDR3 spells CASLAAGNSNQPQHF. The CDR3 DNA reads as TGTGCCAGCCTCGCGGCGGGGAATAGCAATCAGCCCCAGCATTTT.

This clonotype occurred a few times. The chain combines TRBV7-2 with TRBJ1-1, with D unclear. CDR1 and CDR2 from the germline V gene are SGHTA and FQGNSA. V lost 3 bases and J lost 8, with 10 bases in between. CDR3 length: 12 residues. CDR3: CASSFSRREAFF. In DNA, the CDR3 is TGTGCCAGCAGCTTTAGCCGGCGGGAAGCTTTCTTT.

This clonotype has more than one count but fewer than ten. The chain joins TRBV7-9 to TRBJ2-1; the match to TRBD1 covers 9 bases. V dropped 5 bases and J dropped 6; count of bases not matched to a gene: 5. CDR1 is SEHNR and CDR2 is FQNEAQ in the germline V gene (reference sequence). This CDR3 is built from 14 residues. The CDR3 coding sequence is TGTGCCAGCAGCACCGGGACAGGGTTCAATGAGCAGTTCTTC. This gives the protein CASSTGTGFNEQFF.

This clonotype has more than one count but fewer than ten. The V gene is TRBV5-1, the J gene TRBJ2-3; 10 bases match TRBD2. The V segment lost 4 bases and the J segment 0 bases; nucleotides outside the gene matches: 5. Germline V gene data show CDR1 as SGHRS and CDR2 as YFSETQ. The CDR3 has 16 residues. In DNA form, the CDR3 reads TGCGCCAGCAGCCCGGGACTAGCGCAAAGCACAGATACGCAGTATTTT. As protein: CASSPGLAQSTDTQYF.

There are a few counts of this clonotype. This chain links TRBV5-1 with TRBJ2-5, with 7 bases lining up with TRBD2. The J segment lost 7 bases and the V segment lost 3 bases, leaving 12 bases of the junction unmatched. Looked up from germline, CDR1 is SGHRS and CDR2 is YFSETQ. This CDR3 is 15 amino acids long. The CDR3 sequence is CASSWEGRNSGTQYF. The CDR3 coding sequence is TGCGCCAGCAGCTGGGAGGGACGGAACTCAGGGACCCAGTACTTC.

This clonotype occurred a few times. V is TRBV6-5 and J is TRBJ2-3; 12 nucleotides line up with TRBD1. From germline, CDR1 is MNHEY and CDR2 SVGAGI. The CDR3 totals 16 residues. After removal of 5 bases from V and 1 base from J, the junction contained 4 bases not matched to a gene. The CDR3 DNA reads TGTGCCAGCAGTGGGACAGGGGGCGCGGGCACAGATACGCAGTATTTT. It yields the protein CASSGTGGAGTDTQYF.

There are a few counts of this clonotype. This rearrangement joins TRBV4-1 to TRBJ2-3; 7 bases align to TRBD2. Germline-derived CDR1 and CDR2 are MGHRA and YSYEKL. The CDR3 is 16 amino acids. Unmatched junction bases numbered 5, after V lost 0 bases and J lost 2 bases. Written as DNA, the CDR3 is TGCGCCAGCAGCCAAGATCGACGGGGGGACACAGATACGCAGTATTTT. It encodes CASSQDRRGDTDTQYF.

This clonotype showed up just a few times. The chain employs TRBV2 and TRBJ2-7; a possible D gene is TRBD1 (6 bases). There are 13 residues in the CDR3. Trimming stripped 2 bases from V and 6 bases from J, with 11 bases between. Germline V gives CDR1 SNHLY, CDR2 FYNNEI. The CDR3 nucleotides read TGTGCCAGCAGTGAAAACAGGGCGGCCGAGCAGTACTTC. Translated, it gives CASSENRAAEQYF.

For the CDR3, the DNA is TGTGCCAGCCGGGGGTTTGCGGGGGTTTACAATGAGCAGTTCTTC. It encodes CASRGFAGVYNEQFF. This chain connects TRBV12-3 or TRBV12-4 to TRBJ2-1, with 7 nucleotides matching TRBD2. The ends lost 8 bases at V and 4 bases at J; junction bases unmatched: 11. The CDR3 has 15 residues.

This clonotype was found a few times. This chain joins TRBV11-2 and TRBJ1-2; maybe TRBD1 (5 bases). V lost 5 bases, J lost 7 bases, and 35 bases lay in between. Germline CDR1 and CDR2: SGHAT and FQNNGV. The CDR3 is 20 amino acids. The CDR3 DNA reads as TGTGCCAGCAGCCTTACGGGGACCTTGCTAAAATCTTCCCTGGGCCGTGGCTACACCTTC. This codes for CASSLTGTLLKSSLGRGYTF.

This clonotype has more than one count but fewer than ten. The V gene is TRBV5-1, the J gene TRBJ2-5; the D call may be TRBD1 or TRBD2 (5 bases each). The V and J ends lost 4 bases and 4 bases respectively, with 17 bases between them. The CDR3 runs to 15 residues. Germline CDR1 reads SGHRS; CDR2 reads YFSETQ. The DNA of the CDR3 is TGCGCCAGCAGCCATCGGGACGGAGGAGGAGAGACCCAGTACTTC. It specifies CASSHRDGGGETQYF.

The chain uses TRBV28 and TRBJ2-7; the D gene is possibly TRBD2 (6 bases). The germline V and J ends were trimmed by 5 bases and 3 bases, with 14 bases remaining between them. This CDR3 comprises 14 residues. The germline V gene has CDR1 MDHEN and CDR2 SYDVKM. CDR3 sequence reads: CASSPAGGFYEQYF. In DNA form, the CDR3 reads TGTGCCAGCAGTCCAGCTGGAGGGTTCTACGAGCAGTACTTC. Using reference TRBV28 and TRBJ2-7 for the parts outside the CDR3, the full variable domain is DVKVTQSSRYLVKRTGEKVFLECVQDMDHENMFWYRQDPGLGLRLIYFSYDVKMKEKGDIPEGYSVSREKKERFSLILESASTNQTSMYLCASSPAGGFYEQYFGPGTRLTVT.

The table lists this clonotype with a few counts. The chain joins TRBV9 to TRBJ2-2; TRBD2 matches 14 bases. The germline V gene encodes CDR1 SGDLS and CDR2 YYNGEE. The CDR3 loop spans 16 amino acids. The junction had 7 bases not matched to a gene; V was cut back by 4 bases and J by 8 bases. CDR3 in DNA: TGTGCCAGCAGCTACGGGACTAGCGGGAGCATAGGGGAGCTGTTTTTT. It yields the protein CASSYGTSGSIGELFF.

V gene TRBV3-1 combines with J gene TRBJ2-3; TRBD2 matches at 7 bases. J was trimmed by 2 bases and V by 0 bases; bases with no gene match: 8. Germline V gives CDR1 LGHDT, CDR2 YNNKEL (reference sequence). The CDR3 totals 17 residues. CDR3 in amino acids: CASSQDLLAAITDTQYF. CDR3 nucleotide sequence: TGTGCCAGCAGCCAAGATTTGCTAGCGGCGATCACAGATACGCAGTATTTT.

Written as DNA, the CDR3 is TGCGCCAGCAGCCTCTTGGAGACAGCCAATAATTCACCCCTCCACTTT. It translates to CASSLLETANNSPLHF. The V and J genes are TRBV5-1 and TRBJ1-6, with a weak D call TRBD1 (5 bases). The CDR3 contains 16 residues. Trimming left V 4 bases short and J 5 bases short, with 16 bases between. Germline loops: CDR1 SGHRS, CDR2 YFSETQ.

CDR3: CASTAGNEQFF. The CDR3 DNA follows: TGTGCCAGCACCGCCGGGAATGAGCAGTTCTTC. The genes are TRBV6-2 or TRBV6-3 and TRBJ2-5; D not resolved. The closer fit of TRBJ2-1 to the DNA end suggests the J call may be wrong. The CDR3 is 11 residues long. Germline lookup yields CDR1 MNHEY and CDR2 SVGEGT.

Only a few counts were recorded for this clonotype. The chain employs TRBV7-9 and TRBJ2-3; 7 positions agree with TRBD2. This CDR3 region has 15 residues. The J segment lost 4 bases and the V segment lost 2 bases, leaving 6 bases of the junction unmatched. Germline V CDR1 and CDR2: SEHNR, FQNEAQ (reference sequence). The CDR3 loop is CASSLRGGVADTQYF. CDR3 bases: TGTGCCAGCAGCTTACGCGGGGGAGTAGCAGATACGCAGTATTTT.

J is TRBJ1-5 and V is TRBV12-3 or TRBV12-4; the match to TRBD1 covers 7 bases. This CDR3 is 19 amino acids long. V lost 0 bases, J lost 0 bases, and 11 bases stayed unmatched. The CDR3 DNA follows: TGTGCCAGCAGTTTAGCGCTAATGACAGGGCGATTTAGCAATCAGCCCCAGCATTTT. It specifies CASSLALMTGRFSNQPQHF.

This clonotype was observed a handful of times. The chain has TRBV2 and TRBJ2-1, with D uncertain. CDR1 and CDR2 (germline): SNHLY, FYNNEI. V lost 1 base, J lost 2 bases, and 3 bases lay in between. CDR3 length: 13 residues. CDR3 sequence reads: CASSEVAYNEQFF. CDR3 in DNA: TGTGCCAGCAGTGAAGTGGCCTACAATGAGCAGTTCTTC.

The sample holds a few counts of this clonotype. This rearrangement joins TRBV24-1 to TRBJ2-3, with 11 bases matching TRBD2. Germline CDR1 and CDR2: KGHDR and SFDVKD. CDR3 length: 19 residues. V gave up 0 bases and J gave up 2 bases; unmatched junction bases: 9. The CDR3 region is CATSDLPLTSGENTDTQYF. The DNA of the CDR3 is TGTGCCACCAGTGATTTGCCCTTGACTAGCGGGGAGAACACAGATACGCAGTATTTT.

This rearrangement joins TRBV29-1 to TRBJ2-3; tentatively, D is TRBD1 (6 bases). Trimming pared 0 bases from V and 6 bases from J, leaving 13 bases between. Per the germline V gene, CDR1 is SQVTM and CDR2 is ANQGSEA. The CDR3 totals 14 residues. The CDR3 reads CSVEDRSGADTQYF. The CDR3 nucleotides are TGCAGCGTTGAAGATCGGTCAGGGGCCGATACGCAGTATTTT.

In this sample, this clonotype turned up a few times. J is TRBJ2-2 and V is TRBV4-1, with 10 nucleotides matching TRBD1. This CDR3 has 14 residues. Trimming removed 9 bases from V and 7 bases from J; junction bases left unmatched: 8. Germline V gene data show CDR1 as MGHRA and CDR2 as YSYEKL. CDR3 sequence: CASPGQGEDGELFF. For the CDR3, the DNA is TGCGCCAGTCCCGGACAGGGGGAGGACGGGGAGCTGTTTTTT.

The rearrangement joins TRBV6-6 to TRBJ2-1; no firm D call. The CDR3 extends over 12 amino acids. Trimming stripped 2 bases from V and 9 bases from J, with 8 bases between. Germline loops: CDR1 MNHNY, CDR2 SVGAGI (reference sequence). Written as DNA, the CDR3 is TGTGCCAGCAGTTACGAGGCGAGTGAGCAGTTCTTC. This translates into CASSYEASEQFF.

The chain links TRBV24-1 to TRBJ2-1; 12 bases align to TRBD2. This CDR3 contains 14 residues. The germline V gene has CDR1 KGHDR and CDR2 SFDVKD. Unmatched junction bases numbered 4, after V lost 5 bases and J lost 9 bases. The CDR3 coding sequence is TGTGCCACCAGTGGGACTAGCGGGACTGTTGAGCAGTTCTTC. This codes for CATSGTSGTVEQFF.